Following are 20 T cell receptor beta chains from one sample sequenced in a study of tumor-infiltrating lymphocytes in primary liver carcinoma. Between roughly 20 and 30 mg of unsorted bulk tissue served as the source from which RNA and DNA were co-extracted. The input was about 490 ng total RNA; TCR beta cDNA was made from it with a constant-region primer. ARM-PCR was slightly modified, and three nested multiplex PCR rounds with it gave rise to the TCR beta libraries. The study ran its first two PCR rounds for roughly 10 cycles each, using TRBV1-TRBV30 forward primers and a C-beta reverse primer. TCRdb itself ran the multiplex PCR reads through MiXCR, one entry per CDR3 protein. The sample contains tens of thousands of distinct CDR3 sequences, 60% to 85% of which appear only once. Source material: liver tumor tissue from sampling region 5. Specified subset: tumor region T5, tumor centre. These receptors came from a man aged 35-49 years with primary liver carcinoma and hepatitis B virus infection.

The table lists this clonotype with a count of one. V and J are TRBV28 and TRBJ2-7, with a tentative D call TRBD1 (5 bases). Germline loops: CDR1 MDHEN, CDR2 SYDVKM. Trimming removed 10 bases at V and 9 bases at J, with 19 bases between. CDR3 length: 12 residues. The CDR3 bases are TGTGCCACCTGTTTGGCAGGGTATATGCAGTACTTC. Its protein product is CATCLAGYMQYF.

A word on this clonotype: A read error may account for a junction end that differs from germline. The V call is TRBV28, the J call TRBJ2-2; D not certain. CDR3 length: 13 amino acids. Germline V lookup: CDR1 MDHEN, CDR2 SYDVKM. As DNA, the CDR3 is TGTGTCAGCAGTTTACAGAACGCCGGGGAGCTGTTTTTT. Its translation: CVSSLQNAGELFF.

To note about this clonotype: With a much larger clone just one base away, this may be a read error. Because the CDR3 is missing its conserved closing phenylalanine or tryptophan, this is likely a read error. The chain joins TRBV7-9 to TRBJ1-1; D perhaps matches TRBD1 (6 bases). Germline V gene data show CDR1 as SEHNR and CDR2 as FQNEAQ (reference sequence). This CDR3 has 16 residues. Trimming removed 6 bases at V and 6 bases at J, with 23 bases between. The CDR3, as DNA: TGTGCCAGCAGAAGAGGGGGGGGCACGGGGGGCGCTGAAGCTTTCCTT. This codes for CASRRGGGTGGAEAFL.

The chain has TRBV4-2 and TRBJ2-4; D is tentatively TRBD1 or TRBD2 (5 bases each). CDR1 and CDR2 from the germline V gene are LGHNA and YNFKEQ. The CDR3 consists of 16 residues. V lost 0 bases and J 9 bases, leaving 18 bases between the germline ends. The CDR3 nucleotides read TGTGCCAGCAGCCAAGATCTAACAAGGGGAGAGGCCATTCAGTACTTC. Translating it yields CASSQDLTRGEAIQYF.

Remarks on this clonotype: A much larger clone lies a single base off, so this may be a read error. The chain couples TRBV28 to TRBJ2-4; 11 bases agree with TRBD2. Germline V CDR1 and CDR2: MDHEN, SYDVKM. This CDR3 has 16 amino acids. The CDR3 DNA reads TGTCCCAGCAGTTCCCCCGGGACTAGCGGCAAAAACATTCAGTACTTC. Amino acids: CPSSSPGTSGKNIQYF.

As to this clonotype: Without the conserved terminal phenylalanine or tryptophan, this CDR3 likely stems from a read error. The gene calls are TRBV4-1 and TRBJ1-1; possible D gene TRBD1, 5 bases. CDR1 MGHRA and CDR2 YSYEKL come from the germline V gene. This CDR3 has 14 amino acids. The CDR3 region is CTSSQDRGGLEAFL. The CDR3 coding sequence is TGCACCAGCAGCCAAGACCGCGGGGGATTAGAAGCTTTCCTT.

Regarding this clonotype: One end of the junction is discordant with germline, which a read error may explain. J is TRBJ1-1 and V is TRBV4-1; possible D gene TRBD1, 6 bases. The CDR3 length is 16 residues. The V gene's germline CDR1 is MGHRA and CDR2 YSYEKL. CDR3 residues: CDSSPMGGGAKTEAFF. The DNA for the CDR3 is TGCGACAGCAGCCCGATGGGCGGGGGCGCGAAGACTGAAGCTTTCTTT.

This clonotype was observed once. One end of the junction varies from germline; a read error may be responsible. This chain uses TRBV10-3 with TRBJ2-2, with 7 bases lining up with TRBD1. This CDR3 has 16 residues. Germline CDR1 reads ENHRY; CDR2 reads SYGVKD. This CDR3 is CAIDRSQGRNTRELFF. The CDR3 bases are TGTGCCATCGACCGGTCACAGGGGCGAAACACCAGGGAGCTGTTTTTT.

This clonotype was seen only once. The CDR3 carries no conserved terminal phenylalanine or tryptophan, so it likely arises from a read error. J is TRBJ2-1 and V is TRBV30; tentative D call: TRBD2 (5 bases). Germline V lookup: CDR1 GTSNPN, CDR2 SVGIG (reference sequence). This CDR3 is built from 15 residues. The CDR3 sequence: CPWRQKGSSYNEQFL. The CDR3 nucleotides read TGTCCCTGGAGGCAGAAAGGAAGCTCCTACAATGAGCAGTTCTTA.

For this clonotype: The junction and the germline gene differ at one end; a read error may be behind it. V gene TRBV6-5 combines with J gene TRBJ2-5, with a tentative D call TRBD1 (5 bases). The CDR3 sequence is 12 residues long. Germline CDR1 is MNHEY and CDR2 is SVGAGI. CDR3 residues: CAGSYSQATQYF. The DNA for the CDR3 is TGTGCCGGCAGTTACTCACAGGCGACCCAGTACTTC.

This clonotype was seen repeatedly, ten times or more. V usage is TRBV5-1 and J usage is TRBJ2-5; D is unclear. Trimming pared 2 bases from V and 3 bases from J, leaving 2 bases between. This CDR3 region has 11 residues. CDR1 SGHRS and CDR2 YFSETQ come from the germline V gene. CDR3: CASSLKETQYF. The CDR3 DNA sequence: TGCGCCAGCAGCTTAAAAGAGACCCAGTACTTC.

As for this clonotype: A junction boundary mismatches the germline segment, possibly from a read error. V usage is TRBV29-1 and J usage is TRBJ2-1; tentative D call: TRBD1 (7 bases). Germline V lookup: CDR1 SQVTM, CDR2 ANQGSEA. CDR3 length: 12 amino acids. The CDR3 protein is CSVHPGGNEQLF. In nucleotides, the CDR3 is TGCAGCGTCCACCCAGGGGGGAATGAGCAGCTCTTC.

The V call is TRBV6-2 or TRBV6-3, the J call TRBJ2-7, with D possibly TRBD2 on 6 matching bases. This CDR3 has 13 residues. Trimming removed 7 bases at V and 5 bases at J, with 15 bases between. Germline CDR1 and CDR2: MNHEY and SVGEGT. CDR3 bases: TGTGCCAGCACCGCGAATTGGAGGGACGAGCAGTACTTC. This codes for CASTANWRDEQYF.

This rearrangement joins TRBV29-1 to TRBJ2-1; 12 positions agree with TRBD2. The CDR3 spans 14 residues. The germline CDR1 and CDR2 sequences are SQVTM and ANQGSEA. CDR3 sequence (DNA): TGCACCGACCGACTAGCGGGAGCTAGCGATGAGCAGTTCTTC. It is translated as CTDRLAGASDEQFF.

This clonotype was seen a single time. As the CDR3 is not closed by the conserved phenylalanine or tryptophan, this likely results from a read error. The chain is built from TRBV10-3 and TRBJ2-1; 8 bases are shared with TRBD1. Germline CDR1 and CDR2: ENHRY and SYGVKD. This CDR3 has 16 amino acids. Here the CDR3 reads CAISSFGTGPYNKQFL. Written as DNA, the CDR3 is TGTGCCATCAGTTCCTTCGGGACAGGCCCCTACAATAAGCAGTTCCTC.

In the case of this clonotype: An end of the junction differs from the germline gene, which may be a read error. The chain employs TRBV11-2 and TRBJ2-1; D remains ambiguous. Germline values: CDR1 SGHAT, CDR2 FQNNGV. The length of the CDR3 is 13 residues. The CDR3 here is CASSPNYGNEQIF. CDR3 coding DNA: TGTGCCAGCAGCCCCAACTATGGCAATGAGCAGATCTTC.

In regard to this clonotype: Compared with germline, one end of the junction differs, possibly owing to a read error. CDR3 DNA: TGTACCATCAGCGAAGGACTAGCGACCCTCATCGAGCAGTACTTC. This translates into CTISEGLATLIEQYF. The chain has TRBV10-3 and TRBJ2-7; 9 positions match TRBD2. The CDR3 contains 15 residues. The germline gives CDR1 ENHRY, CDR2 SYGVKD.

Comments on this clonotype: The germline gene is not matched at one end of the junction; a read error may be the cause. J is TRBJ1-1 and V is TRBV4-2, with 8 bases lining up with TRBD1. The CDR3 spans 17 residues. The V gene's germline CDR1 is LGHNA and CDR2 YNFKEQ. Here the CDR3 reads CASSRDYGQGFWTEAFF. The CDR3 coding sequence is TGTGCCAGCAGCCGAGACTACGGACAGGGTTTTTGGACTGAAGCTTTCTTC.

Worth noting for this clonotype: A clone one base away is much larger, so this may be a read error. The rearrangement links TRBV2 to TRBJ1-5; D may be TRBD1 (5 bases). CDR3 size: 15 residues. Germline V CDR1 and CDR2: SNHLY, FYNNEI. CDR3 in amino acids: CASSEYTGWNQLQHF. CDR3 in DNA: TGTGCCAGCAGTGAATACACAGGTTGGAATCAGCTCCAGCATTTT.

With regard to this clonotype: One end of the junction is discordant with germline, which a read error may explain. V gene TRBV4-2 combines with J gene TRBJ1-1, with 8 nucleotides matching TRBD1. The length of the CDR3 is 17 residues. CDR1 and CDR2 from the germline V gene are LGHNA and YNFKEQ. For the CDR3, the DNA is TGTACCAGCAGCCAAGAGTACGGACAGGGTTTTTTGATTGAAGCTTTCTTT. This translates into CTSSQEYGQGFLIEAFF.